This TCR beta chain was recorded in a study of T-cell reconstitution after alpha-beta-depleted transplantation in children (TCRdb year 2016). With respect to the entire study: The study quantitatively tracked T-cell immune reconstitution after TCRalphabeta/CD19-depleted allogeneic hematopoietic cell transplantation in children using TCR repertoire profiling.

Receptor libraries were prepared by PCR. Sequencing used an Illumina HiSeq 2500. Molecular barcoding was employed in the preparation of TCR libraries, with unique molecular identifiers being used to normalize TCRbeta repertoire quantification. TCRdb passed the public sequencing reads through fastp at Q25 and MiXCR, retaining productive beta sequences. Entries are consolidated by CDR3 protein sequence, retaining the most common genes and DNA. The sample includes hundreds of thousands of distinct CDR3 sequences, with 13% observed a single time. The ten largest clones capture 3.5% to 4.5% of the sample. About this clonotype: Its antigen remains undetermined. It has no much larger one-base neighbor in the sample; base qualities were not kept.

The material was PBMCs, obtained from the stem cell graft. The sequence came from a human donor who donated a stem cell graft to a child with Fanconi anemia.

The sequence in DNA is TGTGCCAGCAGTTACTCGAGGCGGCAAGGCGAGCAGTACTTC. Translated, it reads CASSYSRRQGEQYF. This chain is built from TRBV6-5 and TRBJ2-7; no D gene is confidently identified. V loses 0 bases, J loses 6 bases, and the germline ends lie 12 bases apart. From cysteine to phenylalanine, the CDR3 is 14 amino acids long. Just the 42-base CDR3 DNA is kept, in frame starting at base 1. In the germline V gene, CDR1 corresponds to MNHEY and CDR2 to SVGAGI.